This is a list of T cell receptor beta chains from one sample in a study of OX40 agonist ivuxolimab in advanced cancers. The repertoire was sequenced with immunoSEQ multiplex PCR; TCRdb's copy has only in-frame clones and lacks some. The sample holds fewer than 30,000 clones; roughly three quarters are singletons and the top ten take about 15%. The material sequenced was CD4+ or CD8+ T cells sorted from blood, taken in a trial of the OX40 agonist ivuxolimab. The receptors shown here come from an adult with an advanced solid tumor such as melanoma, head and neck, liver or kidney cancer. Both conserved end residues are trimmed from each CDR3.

cdr3_aa: AFTGGLYGYT
v_call: TRBV30

cdr3_aa: ASSEAPRVTQY
v_call: TRBV2

cdr3_aa: ASSYQGERGNTIY
v_call: TRBV19

cdr3_aa: ASSLARGPGPYEQY
v_call: TRBV11-3

cdr3_aa: ASSVGSPGAIYGYT
v_call: TRBV27

cdr3_aa: ASSLVGTGNQPQH
v_call: TRBV7-8

cdr3_aa: ASTRTGGADYGYT
v_call: TRBV7-2

cdr3_aa: ASSQTKGVGGAYNEQF
v_call: TRBV7-9

cdr3_aa: ASSPRRGLGPNEQF
v_call: TRBV7-2

cdr3_aa: ASSGRLAGGPDTQY
v_call: TRBV6-1

cdr3_aa: ATSGSTGGEKLF
v_call: TRBV15

cdr3_aa: ASSIVPRGTDTQY
v_call: TRBV7-2

cdr3_aa: ASSLTFHGTGELF
v_call: TRBV5-1

cdr3_aa: ASSQRQGSDSNYGYT
v_call: TRBV4-2

cdr3_aa: ASSLMHDGYT
v_call: TRBV5-1

cdr3_aa: ASSAMSAGRVGYT
v_call: TRBV9

cdr3_aa: ASHRDYGYT
v_call: TRBV6-5

cdr3_aa: ASRGRGFSNQPQH
v_call: TRBV6-6

cdr3_aa: ASSSSPEQY
v_call: TRBV6-1

cdr3_aa: ASSLSVGQRNNEQF
v_call: TRBV11-3

cdr3_aa: ASSPSEASYEQY
v_call: TRBV18

cdr3_aa: ASRYSGQGVYEQY
v_call: TRBV7-2

cdr3_aa: ASSRTGGNYGYT
v_call: TRBV21-1

cdr3_aa: ASSLWGGAMPQH
v_call: TRBV27

cdr3_aa: ASSQQGSDTEAF
v_call: TRBV16

cdr3_aa: ASSLGLETQY
v_call: TRBV11-1

cdr3_aa: ASSLYGDYGYT
v_call: TRBV27

cdr3_aa: ASSSGAVQETQY
v_call: TRBV5-1

cdr3_aa: ASSQDEYLKVY
v_call: TRBV4-1

cdr3_aa: ASSQDSGVMGEQY
v_call: TRBV4-2

cdr3_aa: ASRTGTVFYNSPLH
v_call: TRBV5-1

cdr3_aa: ASSYLAFGDNSPLH
v_call: TRBV6-5

cdr3_aa: ASSLGPNNEQF
v_call: TRBV7-2

cdr3_aa: ASSAQGVGSNEQF
v_call: TRBV9

cdr3_aa: ASSLRQDLNYGYT
v_call: TRBV27

cdr3_aa: ASSSYGTGGGGYT
v_call: TRBV7-9

cdr3_aa: ASRPGQGANLNTEAF
v_call: TRBV5-5

cdr3_aa: ASRSRQGGDEKLF
v_call: TRBV6-1

cdr3_aa: ASSQDRGLGYT
v_call: TRBV4-1

cdr3_aa: ASSPRGDDNSPLH
v_call: TRBV18

cdr3_aa: ASSPSAGGNTIY
v_call: TRBV19

cdr3_aa: ASSPDGQPQH
v_call: TRBV19

cdr3_aa: ASSPRGAGGPLYLGELF
v_call: TRBV7-3

cdr3_aa: ASSLDRGQKLF
v_call: TRBV11-2

cdr3_aa: ASGRGRDLF
v_call: TRBV6-5

cdr3_aa: ASSPWTGADTEAF
v_call: TRBV9

cdr3_aa: ASSLDRLNTEAF
v_call: TRBV5-1

cdr3_aa: ASSPSVGTGPSEAF
v_call: TRBV2

cdr3_aa: ASSQTRQGPATNEKLF
v_call: TRBV4-1

cdr3_aa: SARSGYEQY
v_call: TRBV20-1